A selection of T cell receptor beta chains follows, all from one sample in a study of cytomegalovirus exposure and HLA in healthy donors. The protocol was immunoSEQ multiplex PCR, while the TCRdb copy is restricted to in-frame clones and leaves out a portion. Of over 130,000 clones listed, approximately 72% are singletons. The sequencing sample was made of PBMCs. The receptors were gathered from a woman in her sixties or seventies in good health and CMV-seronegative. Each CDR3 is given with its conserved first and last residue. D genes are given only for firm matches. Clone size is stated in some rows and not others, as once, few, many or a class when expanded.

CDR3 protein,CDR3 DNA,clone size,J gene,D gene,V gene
CASQGAINSPLHF,TGTGCCAGCCAGGGGGCAATTAATTCACCCCTCCACTTT,-,TRBJ1-6,TRBD1,TRBV2
CATRRGGGWGQQFF,TGTGCCACTCGACGAGGGGGGGGCTGGGGGCAGCAGTTCTTC,-,TRBJ2-1,-,TRBV19
CASSDRRGNLRGGELFF,TGTGCCAGCAGTGACCGGCGCGGGAACTTACGAGGCGGGGAGCTGTTTTTT,-,TRBJ2-2,-,TRBV6-1
CASTPGGDTQYF,TGTGCCAGCACCCCGGGAGGGGATACGCAGTATTTT,-,TRBJ2-3,TRBD2,TRBV6-5
CASSIFAEAYEQYF,TGTGCCAGTAGTATATTTGCGGAGGCCTACGAGCAGTACTTC,-,TRBJ2-7,-,TRBV19
CASSFVPKQGNEQFF,TGTGCCAGCAGTTTTGTGCCAAAACAGGGGAATGAGCAGTTCTTC,-,TRBJ2-1,TRBD1,TRBV27
CASSVGDGRGEETQYF,TGTGCCAGCAGCGTAGGGGACGGGAGGGGGGAAGAGACCCAGTACTTC,-,TRBJ2-5,TRBD2,TRBV9
CASRLMSGGGQPQHF,TGTGCCAGCAGGCTCATGTCAGGGGGCGGCCAGCCCCAGCATTTT,-,TRBJ1-5,TRBD1,TRBV28
CASSFWGRGSNEQFF,TGTGCCAGCAGTTTTTGGGGGAGGGGGAGCAATGAGCAGTTCTTC,-,TRBJ2-1,-,TRBV27
CASSRVLTNTGELFF,TGTGCCAGCAGCCGGGTCCTGACGAACACCGGGGAGCTGTTTTTT,once,TRBJ2-2,-,TRBV6-5
CASSLGGQADQPQHF,TGTGCCAGCAGCTTAGGGGGGCAGGCCGATCAGCCCCAGCATTTT,-,TRBJ1-5,-,TRBV7-9
CASSSRAGTNYGYTF,TGTGCCAGCAGCTCAAGAGCGGGGACTAACTATGGCTACACCTTC,-,TRBJ1-2,-,TRBV9
CASSVLREPNTEAFF,TGTGCCAGCAGCGTTCTTCGGGAACCGAACACTGAAGCTTTCTTT,-,TRBJ1-1,-,TRBV9
CASSPRQGNTEAFF,TGTGCCAGCAGCCCTCGACAGGGGAACACTGAAGCTTTCTTT,few,TRBJ1-1,TRBD1,TRBV9
CSSSGGGGRSYNEQFF,TGTTCCAGCAGCGGCGGGGGGGGGAGGTCCTACAATGAGCAGTTCTTC,-,TRBJ2-1,TRBD2,TRBV7-9
CASSLNGNTGELFF,TGTGCCAGCAGTTTAAACGGGAACACCGGGGAGCTGTTTTTT,-,TRBJ2-2,-,TRBV28
CASSVDEGLNQPQHF,TGTGCCAGCAGCGTAGACGAGGGACTAAATCAGCCCCAGCATTTT,few,TRBJ1-5,-,TRBV9
CASSYSEFSYEQYF,TGTGCCAGCAGTTACTCGGAGTTCTCCTACGAGCAGTACTTC,-,TRBJ2-7,-,TRBV6-5
CASRIQGVTEAFF,TGTGCCAGCAGGATACAGGGAGTCACTGAAGCTTTCTTT,few,TRBJ1-1,-,TRBV6-5
CASSLAGGYNEQFF,TGTGCCAGCAGCCTAGCGGGAGGTTACAATGAGCAGTTCTTC,-,TRBJ2-1,TRBD2,TRBV11-3
CSVVTGVTYNSPLHF,TGCAGCGTGGTGACAGGGGTAACCTATAATTCACCCCTCCACTTT,-,TRBJ1-6,TRBD1,TRBV29-1
CASSSGETQYF,TGTGCCAGCAGCTCGGGGGAGACCCAGTACTTC,-,TRBJ2-5,-,TRBV5-4
CASSLEDRGPGDTQYF,TGCGCCAGCAGCTTGGAGGACAGGGGGCCCGGAGATACGCAGTATTTT,-,TRBJ2-3,TRBD1,TRBV5-1
CASSLPGGGRETQYF,TGTGCCAGCAGCCTGCCCGGGGGGGGTCGGGAGACCCAGTACTTC,-,TRBJ2-5,TRBD2,TRBV5-4